The source of this TCR beta chain is a study of T cells after posttransplantation cyclophosphamide. Study results and limitations: Donor CD8+ memory clones often dominated recipient blood repertoires at later times. TRB clonality was highly associated with recipient CMV seropositivity and reactivation. Skin or GI-infiltrating T cells shared few TRB sequences with blood.

For this clone: Its antigen is not identified.

Treatment was busulfan-fludarabine conditioning, a marrow graft, and cyclophosphamide on days +3 and +4. CDR1 MDHEN and CDR2 SYDVKM come from the germline V gene. V lost 11 bases and J lost 4; bases outside the gene matches: 10. The CDR3 extends over 14 amino acids. TCRdb keeps only in-frame clones here, not all; method: immunoSEQ multiplex PCR. Here the sample spans some 4,000 clones, about 81% being singletons. The chain combines TRBV28 with TRBJ2-3; 9 positions agree with TRBD2. The sample consisted of PBMCs, taken after an allogeneic stem cell transplant with post-transplant cyclophosphamide. The origin of this receptor is a female patient aged 50 to 60 who received an allogeneic stem cell transplant from a related donor, was CMV-positive, and had no GVHD. The graft donor may have contributed some T cells. The CDR3 reads CAEAAGGLSDTQYF. The CDR3 nucleotides read TGTGCCGAGGCCGCGGGAGGGTTGTCAGATACGCAGTATTTT.